This T cell receptor beta chain was sequenced in a study of blood T cell repertoires in COVID-19. Study context: The United States, Italy and Spain were the sources of the acute and convalescent COVID-19 samples. Sample material is recorded as cDNA or gDNA derived from T cells, B-cell-depleted T cells, or PBMCs.

Authors' processing steps: It was from reference gene primer amplification that nucleated cell counts were estimated. Repertoires were generated with immunoSEQ multiplex PCR, while TCRdb's copy carries only in-frame clones and drops some. D and trimming come from the DNA, and the V and J calls and clone size come from that table. The profile covers 55,000 to 70,000 clones, with around four fifths appearing a single time and approximately 3.5% taken by the ten largest. The sequence was obtained from a woman older than 75 with acute or convalescent COVID-19. Sequenced sample: peripheral blood.

CDR3 residues: CASSQRPGQGNGNTIYF. The CDR3 coding sequence is TGTGCCAGCAGCCAAAGACCGGGACAGGGAAATGGAAACACCATATATTTT. The genes are TRBV3-1 (or the pseudogene TRBV3-2) and TRBJ1-3; 9 bases match TRBD1. The V and J ends lost 2 bases and 3 bases, in that order; junction bases with no gene match: 8. Germline assignment: CDR1 LGHDT and CDR2 YNNKEL (reference sequence). The CDR3 is made up of 17 amino acids.